The 6 T cell receptor beta chains given below trace back to one sample, sequenced in a study of neurological immune-mediated disorders. TCRdb passed the 5' RACE reads through MiXCR, listing each CDR3 protein once. Among some 83,000 distinct CDR3 sequences listed, 2.6% were seen once. Sequencing was carried out using PBMCs. These receptors were collected from a young woman with multiple sclerosis.

This clonotype occurred many times. The V call is TRBV12-5, the J call TRBJ2-7; 7 bases align to TRBD1. The CDR3 is 15 amino acids. Trimming took 7 bases from V and 4 from J; bases not matched to a gene: 13. Germline values: CDR1 LGHNT, CDR2 FRNRAP. The CDR3 loop reads CASEKPRQGRYEQYF. Here the CDR3 DNA reads TGTGCTAGTGAAAAACCCCGACAGGGTAGGTACGAGCAGTACTTC.

This clonotype showed up many times. This rearrangement joins TRBV20-1 to TRBJ1-6; D not certain. The CDR3 is 14 amino acids. Deletions cut 6 bases from V and 8 bases from J, with 17 bases between. In germline, CDR1 is DFQATT, CDR2 SNEGSKA (reference sequence). DNA for the CDR3: TGCAGTGCCCCTCGGGCGGGTGAAGATTCACCCCTCCACTTT. Translated, it gives CSAPRAGEDSPLHF.

This clonotype was found many times. V gene TRBV5-1 combines with J gene TRBJ1-5; no firm D call. V was trimmed by 5 bases and J by 3 bases, leaving 9 bases between them. This CDR3 region has 13 residues. The germline V gene encodes CDR1 SGHRS and CDR2 YFSETQ. The CDR3 nucleotides are TGCGCCAGCAGTTCCGGGATCAATCAGCCCCAGCATTTT. Translated, it gives CASSSGINQPQHF.

This clonotype was seen ten or more times. The rearrangement joins TRBV20-1 to TRBJ2-1, with D unclear. Between the trimmed V and J ends, which lost 3 bases and 7 bases, there was a span of 19 bases. In germline, CDR1 is DFQATT, CDR2 SNEGSKA (reference sequence). This CDR3 contains 15 residues. Here the CDR3 DNA reads TGCAGTGCTAGTTCCTATCCATTGGAAGAGAATGAGCAGTTCTTC. Protein sequence: CSASSYPLEENEQFF.

At least ten counts were recorded for this clonotype. V usage is TRBV24-1 and J usage is TRBJ2-3, with a tentative D call TRBD1 (6 bases). Trimming left V 6 bases short and J 6 bases short, with 18 bases between. CDR1 and CDR2 from the germline V gene are KGHDR and SFDVKD. The CDR3 loop spans 15 amino acids. This chain's CDR3 is CATSPFDQGSDTQYF. As DNA, the CDR3 is TGTGCCACCAGTCCCTTTGACCAGGGGTCGGATACGCAGTATTTT.

At least ten counts were recorded for this clonotype. The V call is TRBV27, the J call TRBJ2-1; TRBD2 aligns across 10 bases. CDR1 and CDR2 from the germline V gene are MNHEY and SMNVEV (reference sequence). V trimming: 4 bases; J trimming: 4 bases; junction bases outside the gene matches: 10. This CDR3 region has 17 residues. In DNA form, the CDR3 reads TGTGCCAGCAGTTCGATATCACTAGCGGGAAATTACAATGAGCAGTTCTTC. Residues: CASSSISLAGNYNEQFF.